This T cell receptor beta chain stems from a study of PD-1 blockade in classical Hodgkin lymphoma (dated by TCRdb to about 2020). As for the study more broadly: The study used CyTOF and TCR beta sequencing to define a peripheral blood immune signature of response to PD-1 blockade in classical Hodgkin lymphoma.

The Qiagen DNeasy kit was used to extract genomic DNA from unsorted PBMCs and from the negatively selected CD4+ and CD8+ fractions. TCR beta CDR3 regions were amplified by immunoSEQ multiplex PCR using primers annealing to V and J segments. A synthetic immune receptor repertoire was used to minimize amplification bias, and any residual bias was removed computationally once sequencing was done. The study's own analysis went as follows. Custom Python scripts were used to quantify repertoire diversity as the Shannon entropy index. Unsorted, CD4+ and CD8+ repertoires were examined separately, except in combined analyses, for which CD4+ and CD8+ sequences were merged in silico. TCRdb retrieved this table from immuneACCESS and kept in-frame rearrangements only. Not all clones are present; in checked studies, unresolved V genes account for under half, and no reason is known for the remainder. That table is the source of V, J and clone size, and D and trimming were worked out from the DNA. Counted in this sample were just over 15,000 clones; roughly 86% of them appeared once. The biggest ten clones account for 0.65% to 1% of the sample.

CDR3 length: 15 amino acids, cysteine to phenylalanine. Of all the DNA, just the CDR3 is kept, 45 bases in frame from base 1. V trim: 5 bases; J trim: 0 bases; unmatched bases: 7. The germline V gene supplies CDR1 SNHLY and CDR2 FYNNEI. In light of the paper, this sample's time point label describes: newly diagnosed, previously untreated cHL patient sample. Using a Miltenyi CD4+ T cell isolation kit, CD4+ T cells were purified from thawed PBMCs through magnetic negative selection. PBMCs from patients with newly diagnosed, previously untreated classical Hodgkin lymphoma were sequenced as a comparison group for the relapsed/refractory trial patients. Peripheral blood was collected in 8 mL Vacutainer Cell Preparation Tubes, from which PBMCs were isolated by centrifugation and then cryopreserved. Purified CD4+ and CD8+ fractions were generated only in cases for which an additional PBMC sample was available. Magnetically labelled cells were removed on LS columns in a quadroMACS separator, and the flow-through was collected as the purified fraction.

This clone appeared a single time. Its antigen has not been determined. The sample holds no much larger clone one base away, and base qualities are not on file. Results and caveats for the whole study, not just this receptor: The study covered only a single clinical trial cohort, and the causes of the repertoire differences, possibly disease activity or prior therapy, were still not defined. Baseline TCR diversity was reported to be lower in newly diagnosed patients than in healthy donors and to be lower still in relapsed/refractory patients.

Sample: CD4+ T cells from blood. This TCR derives from a human donor with classical Hodgkin lymphoma. The rearrangement joined TRBV2 to TRBJ2-7; the central 7 bases match TRBD2. The bases are TGTGCCAGCAGTCTTAGGACTAGTTCCTCCTACGAGCAGTACTTC. This codes for CASSLRTSSSYEQYF.